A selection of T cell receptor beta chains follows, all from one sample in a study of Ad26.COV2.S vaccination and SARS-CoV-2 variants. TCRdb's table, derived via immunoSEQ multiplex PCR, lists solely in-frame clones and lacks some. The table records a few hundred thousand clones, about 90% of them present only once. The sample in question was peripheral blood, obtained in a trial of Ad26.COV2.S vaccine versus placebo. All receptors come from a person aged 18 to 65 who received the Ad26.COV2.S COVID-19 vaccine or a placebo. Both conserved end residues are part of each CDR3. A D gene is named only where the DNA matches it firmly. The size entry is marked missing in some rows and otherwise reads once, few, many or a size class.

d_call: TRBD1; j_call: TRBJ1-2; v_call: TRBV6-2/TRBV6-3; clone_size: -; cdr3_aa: CASSYPGQGANYGYTF; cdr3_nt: TGTGCCAGCAGTTACCCGGGACAGGGAGCTAACTATGGCTACACCTTC
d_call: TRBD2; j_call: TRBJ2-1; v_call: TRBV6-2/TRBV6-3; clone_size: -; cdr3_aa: CASSYSSLAGGINEQFF; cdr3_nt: TGTGCCAGCAGTTACTCCTCTCTAGCGGGGGGGATCAATGAGCAGTTCTTC
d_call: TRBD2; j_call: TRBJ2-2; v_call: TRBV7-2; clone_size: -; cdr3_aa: CASSFRFPGLAQNTGELFF; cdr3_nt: TGTGCCAGCAGCTTCAGGTTCCCGGGACTAGCACAGAACACCGGGGAGCTGTTTTTT
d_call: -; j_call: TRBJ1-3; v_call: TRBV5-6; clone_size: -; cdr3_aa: CASSPAGVLRNTIYF; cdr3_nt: TGTGCCAGCAGCCCGGCTGGGGTATTGAGAAACACCATATATTTT
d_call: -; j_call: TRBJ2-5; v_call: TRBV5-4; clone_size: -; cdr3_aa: CASSPEWQGKETQYF; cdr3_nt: TGTGCCAGCAGCCCGGAGTGGCAGGGGAAGGAGACCCAGTACTTC
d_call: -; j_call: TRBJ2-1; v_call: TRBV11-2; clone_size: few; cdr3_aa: CASSLIPGGLSYNEQFF; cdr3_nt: TGTGCCAGCAGCTTAATCCCCGGGGGTCTCTCCTACAATGAGCAGTTCTTC
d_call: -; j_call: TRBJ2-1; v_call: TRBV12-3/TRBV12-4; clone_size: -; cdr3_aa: CASSNTSNEQFF; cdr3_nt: TGTGCCAGCAGTAACACCTCCAATGAGCAGTTCTTC
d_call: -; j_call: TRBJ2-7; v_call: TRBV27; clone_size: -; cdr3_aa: CASSFAGGPWEQYF; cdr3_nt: TGTGCCAGCAGTTTTGCAGGGGGGCCTTGGGAGCAGTACTTC
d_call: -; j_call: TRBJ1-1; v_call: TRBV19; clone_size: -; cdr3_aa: CASTVGGAEAFF; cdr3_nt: TGTGCCAGTACCGTCGGAGGCGCTGAAGCTTTCTTT
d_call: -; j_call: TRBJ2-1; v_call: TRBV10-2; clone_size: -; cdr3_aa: CASISGRNYNEQFF; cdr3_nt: TGCGCCAGCATTTCAGGACGGAACTACAATGAGCAGTTCTTC
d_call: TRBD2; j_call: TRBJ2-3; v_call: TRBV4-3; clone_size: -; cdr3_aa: CASRFSGTSGDTQYF; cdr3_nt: TGCGCCAGCAGATTTTCCGGGACTAGCGGGGATACGCAGTATTTT
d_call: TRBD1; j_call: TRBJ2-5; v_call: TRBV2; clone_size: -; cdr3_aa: CASSRQGAGETQYF; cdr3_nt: TGTGCCAGCAGTAGACAGGGGGCGGGGGAGACCCAGTACTTC
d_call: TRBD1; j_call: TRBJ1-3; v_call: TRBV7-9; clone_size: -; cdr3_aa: CASSSTGAGLSSGNTIYF; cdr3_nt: TGTGCCAGCAGCTCGACAGGGGCCGGCCTGAGCTCTGGAAACACCATATATTTT
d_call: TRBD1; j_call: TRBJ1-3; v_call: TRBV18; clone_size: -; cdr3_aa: CASSPRQGFSGNTIYF; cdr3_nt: TGTGCCAGCTCACCGAGACAGGGGTTTTCTGGAAACACCATATATTTT
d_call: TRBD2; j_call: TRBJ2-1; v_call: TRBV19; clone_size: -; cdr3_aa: CASLAGLAGPTPHNEQFF; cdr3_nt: TGTGCCAGCCTGGCCGGGCTAGCGGGGCCCACCCCCCACAATGAGCAGTTCTTC
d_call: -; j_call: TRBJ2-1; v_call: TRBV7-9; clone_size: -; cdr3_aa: CASKPAVNNEQFF; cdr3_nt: TGTGCCAGCAAACCGGCAGTTAACAATGAGCAGTTCTTC
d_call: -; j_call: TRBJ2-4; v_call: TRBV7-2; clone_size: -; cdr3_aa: CASSLDLGGNIQYF; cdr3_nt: TGTGCCAGCAGCTTGGATCTTGGGGGAAACATTCAGTACTTC
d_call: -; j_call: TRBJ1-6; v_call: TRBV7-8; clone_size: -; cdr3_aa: CASSLALDSYYNSPLHF; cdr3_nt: TGTGCCAGCAGCTTAGCACTCGACAGTTACTATAATTCACCCCTCCACTTT
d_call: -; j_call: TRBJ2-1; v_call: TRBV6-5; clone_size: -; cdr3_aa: CASTPPGRTYNEQFF; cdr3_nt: TGTGCCAGCACCCCTCCGGGACGAACTTACAATGAGCAGTTCTTC